One sample yielded the 17 T cell receptor beta chains listed below, sequenced in a study of T cell responses to AZD1222 COVID-19 vaccine. Data came from immunoSEQ multiplex PCR; TCRdb stores just in-frame clones and leaves some out. The profile covers some 150,000 clones, with roughly 90% appearing a single time and 4% to 5.5% taken by the ten largest. The input for sequencing was peripheral blood, taken 28 days after the second AZD1222 dose. All receptors come from an adult who received the AZD1222 COVID-19 vaccine.

This clone occurred a few times. The chain has TRBV2 and TRBJ1-2, with D possibly matching TRBD1 (6 bases). Trimming cost V 8 bases and J 8 bases, with 18 bases left between them. Germline V gene data show CDR1 as SNHLY and CDR2 as FYNNEI. The CDR3 spans 13 residues. This CDR3 is CASATGLVGGYTF. The CDR3 DNA follows: TGTGCCAGCGCTACAGGGTTGGTTGGGGGCTACACCTTC.

This clone was counted once. CDR3: CASSSTGGNTEAFF. In DNA, the CDR3 is TGCGCCAGCAGCTCTACAGGGGGGAACACTGAAGCTTTCTTT. The chain links TRBV5-1 to TRBJ1-1; 8 nucleotides align to TRBD1. J was trimmed by 1 base and V by 3 bases; bases with no gene match: 2. The CDR3 runs 14 residues. Germline V lookup: CDR1 SGHRS, CDR2 YFSETQ. Full variable domain (missing parts from reference TRBV5-1 and TRBJ1-1): KAGVTQTPRYLIKTRGQQVTLSCSPISGHRSVSWYQQTPGQGLQFLFEYFSETQRNKGNFPGRFSGRQFSNSRSEMNVSTLELGDSALYLCASSSTGGNTEAFFGQGTRLTVV.

The rearrangement uses TRBV7-3 and TRBJ1-1; D not resolved. This CDR3 spans 14 amino acids. Trimming shortened V by 5 bases and J by 1 base, and 11 bases separated the two germline ends. The germline V gene has CDR1 SGHTA and CDR2 FQGTGA. CDR3 DNA: TGTGCCAGCAGCCTCACGGACGGGAACACTGAAGCTTTCTTT. Amino acids: CASSLTDGNTEAFF.

The chain uses TRBV2 and TRBJ2-7, with 11 positions matching TRBD1. Trimming removed 6 bases from V and 7 bases from J; junction bases left unmatched: 14. From germline, CDR1 is SNHLY and CDR2 FYNNEI. CDR3 length equals 16 residues. The CDR3 loop is CASRYKSGTGGGEQYF. The DNA of the CDR3 is TGTGCCAGCAGGTATAAGTCCGGGACAGGGGGAGGAGAGCAGTACTTC.

The V call is TRBV2, the J call TRBJ1-5; possibly TRBD1 for D (5 bases). CDR1 and CDR2 (germline): SNHLY, FYNNEI. Trimming stripped 4 bases from V and 5 bases from J, with 9 bases between. CDR3 length: 13 amino acids. The CDR3 loop reads CASSGGIYQPQHF. In DNA, the CDR3 is TGTGCCAGCAGTGGGGGGATTTATCAGCCCCAGCATTTT. The complete variable domain, with remaining parts taken from reference TRBV2 and TRBJ1-5, reads EPEVTQTPSHQVTQMGQEVILRCVPISNHLYFYWYRQILGQKVEFLVSFYNNEISEKSEIFDDQFSVERPDGSNFTLKIRSTKLEDSAMYFCASSGGIYQPQHFGDGTRLSIL.

The chain links TRBV7-9 to TRBJ2-3, with D uncertain. Germline V gene data show CDR1 as SEHNR and CDR2 as FQNEAQ (reference sequence). Trimming removed 1 base from V and 3 bases from J, with 2 bases in between. The CDR3 length is 12 residues. The CDR3: CASSLETDTQYF. The CDR3 DNA reads TGTGCCAGCAGCTTAGAAACAGATACGCAGTATTTT. The full variable domain, completed using reference TRBV7-9 and TRBJ2-3, is DTGVSQNPRHKITKRGQNVTFRCDPISEHNRLYWYRQTLGQGPEFLTYFQNEAQLEKSRLLSDRFSAERPKGSFSTLEIQRTEQGDSAMYLCASSLETDTQYFGPGTRLTVL.

The chain uses TRBV10-3 and TRBJ2-7; D might be TRBD2 (6 bases). The length of the CDR3 is 15 residues. Germline loops: CDR1 ENHRY, CDR2 SYGVKD. The V end was cut by 0 bases, the J end by 2 bases, with 11 bases between. The CDR3 bases are TGTGCCATCAGTGAGTCGGGGGGTAGCACCTACGAGCAGTACTTC. Protein: CAISESGGSTYEQYF.

This clone has only a few counts. The chain joins TRBV15 to TRBJ2-5; D uncertain. Germline loops: CDR1 LNHNV, CDR2 YYDKDF (reference sequence). CDR3 length equals 13 residues. The V gene lost 5 bases and the J gene lost 2 bases, with 9 bases spanning the gap. CDR3 amino acids: CATSPRFQETQYF. Here the CDR3 DNA reads TGTGCCACCAGCCCTCGGTTTCAAGAGACCCAGTACTTC. The whole variable domain, remainder taken from reference TRBV15 and TRBJ2-5, is DAMVIQNPRYQVTQFGKPVTLSCSQTLNHNVMYWYQQKSSQAPKLLFHYYDKDFNNEADTPDNFQSRRPNTSFCFLDIRSPGLGDTAMYLCATSPRFQETQYFGPGTRLLVL.

The chain has TRBV5-6 and TRBJ2-1; 10 nucleotides match TRBD1. The CDR3 covers 15 residues. The germline gives CDR1 SGHDT, CDR2 YYEEEE. Trimming at V came to 3 bases and at J to 6 bases, leaving 6 bases not matched to a gene. For the CDR3, the DNA is TGTGCCAGCAGCTCGTCCGGGACAGGGGTCAATGAGCAGTTCTTC. Translated, it gives CASSSSGTGVNEQFF.

This clone was counted once. This chain uses TRBV19 with TRBJ2-5; a weak D match, TRBD2 (6 bases). The germline CDR1 and CDR2 sequences are LNHDA and SQIVND (reference sequence). Trimming removed 3 bases from V and 4 bases from J, with 21 bases in between. This CDR3 has 17 amino acids. CDR3 coding DNA: TGTGCCAGTAGTATGCCTCATGGGGGGATGGTAGGAGAGACCCAGTACTTC. This encodes CASSMPHGGMVGETQYF.

As DNA, the CDR3 is TGTGCCATCAGGTCTGGAAACACCATATATTTT. The encoded protein is CAIRSGNTIYF. The chain recombines TRBV10-3 with TRBJ1-3; D unclear. The germline V gene has CDR1 ENHRY and CDR2 SYGVKD. V was trimmed by 6 bases and J by 1 base, leaving 1 base between them. The CDR3 has 11 amino acids.

The V gene is TRBV7-9, the J gene TRBJ1-1; D remains ambiguous. The CDR3 loop spans 14 amino acids. V shed 5 bases and J shed 0 bases, with 10 bases lying between them. The germline CDR1 and CDR2 sequences are SEHNR and FQNEAQ (reference sequence). The CDR3 here is CASSPTELNTEAFF. The CDR3 DNA reads TGTGCCAGCAGCCCGACTGAGCTGAACACTGAAGCTTTCTTT.

The V call is TRBV3-1 (or the pseudogene TRBV3-2), the J call TRBJ2-7, with 7 bases lining up with TRBD1. V gave up 0 bases and J gave up 5 bases; unmatched junction bases: 4. The CDR3 is made up of 14 amino acids. The germline V gene encodes CDR1 LGHDT and CDR2 YNNKEL (reference sequence). In DNA, the CDR3 is TGTGCCAGCAGCCAAGAAAGGGACAGTAACGAGCAGTACTTC. Its protein product is CASSQERDSNEQYF.

For the CDR3, the DNA is TGTGCCAGCAGCGGGCTTGCGGGGGCTCTGGACACCATATATTTT. Its protein is CASSGLAGALDTIYF. The gene calls are TRBV9 and TRBJ1-3, with a weak D call TRBD1 (6 bases). CDR1 and CDR2 from the germline V gene are SGDLS and YYNGEE. V was shortened by 3 bases and J by 8 bases, with 18 bases between the two germline ends. The CDR3 contains 15 residues.

The V gene is TRBV14, the J gene TRBJ1-1; the D is unclear. The length of the CDR3 is 15 residues. CDR1 and CDR2 (germline): SGHDN, FVKESK. The V end was cut by 4 bases, the J end by 1 base, with 13 bases between. This chain's CDR3 is CASSPWEGWNTEAFF. The DNA of the CDR3 is TGTGCCAGCAGCCCATGGGAGGGATGGAACACTGAAGCTTTCTTT.

J is TRBJ2-7 and V is TRBV7-9; D gene unclear. The length of the CDR3 is 15 residues. V lost 1 base to trimming and J lost 0 bases, with 10 bases between them. The germline CDR1 and CDR2 sequences are SEHNR and FQNEAQ (reference sequence). This CDR3 is CASSLGDWDSYEQYF. CDR3 sequence (DNA): TGTGCCAGCAGCTTAGGAGATTGGGACTCCTACGAGCAGTACTTC.

This chain uses TRBV19 with TRBJ1-4, with TRBD1 matching over 10 bases. The ends lost 5 bases at V and 3 bases at J; junction bases unmatched: 9. Germline V gene sequence: CDR1 LNHDA, CDR2 SQIVND (reference sequence). This CDR3 has 17 amino acids. The CDR3 region has the DNA TGTGCCAGTAGTGAGGACAGGGGGGTAGGAGCTAATGAAAAACTGTTTTTT. Its protein is CASSEDRGVGANEKLFF.